The next 28 T cell receptor beta chains were all read from a single sample in a study of T cell responses to AZD1222 COVID-19 vaccine. Assay: immunoSEQ multiplex PCR; the TCRdb copy retains only in-frame clones and omits some. Of about 52,000 clones listed, around 90% are singletons. The starting material was peripheral blood, obtained 28 days after the second AZD1222 dose. These receptors all come from an adult who received the AZD1222 COVID-19 vaccine.

This clone was counted a few times. V gene TRBV9 combines with J gene TRBJ2-7, with D unresolved. The CDR3 contains 13 residues. Trimming took off 0 bases at V and 4 bases at J, with 8 bases between the two ends. In germline, CDR1 is SGDLS, CDR2 YYNGEE. In nucleotides, the CDR3 is TGTGCCAGCAGCGTAGACACCTCTTACGAGCAGTACTTC. It specifies CASSVDTSYEQYF.

The chain is built from TRBV27 and TRBJ2-5; TRBD1 aligns across 9 bases. Trimming removed 6 bases from V and 5 bases from J; junction bases left unmatched: 10. Germline assignment: CDR1 MNHEY and CDR2 SMNVEV (reference sequence). The CDR3 loop spans 15 amino acids. The CDR3 region has the DNA TGTGCCAGCAGGGCTGGGACAGGGTGGACGGAGACCCAGTACTTC. Amino acid sequence: CASRAGTGWTETQYF.

On this clone itself: The sample carries other DNA sequences with the same CDR3. V usage is TRBV5-1 and J usage is TRBJ1-1; D is undetermined. Trimming cost V 0 bases and J 1 base, with 7 bases left between them. Germline lookup yields CDR1 SGHRS and CDR2 YFSETQ. The CDR3 contains 14 residues. CDR3 nucleotides: TGCGCCAGCAGCTTGGGGGCAGGGAACACTGAAGCTTTCTTT. Translated, it gives CASSLGAGNTEAFF.

The V and J genes are TRBV30 and TRBJ2-6; no clear D. V gave up 2 bases and J gave up 0 bases, with 8 bases separating them. The CDR3 contains 15 residues. The germline gives CDR1 GTSNPN, CDR2 SVGIG (reference sequence). CDR3 nucleotide sequence: TGTGCCTGGAGTCGGCGACCCTCTGGGGCCAACGTCCTGACTTTC. Translating gives CAWSRRPSGANVLTF.

This clone was picked up a small number of times. J is TRBJ2-5 and V is TRBV5-6, with D hard to call. This CDR3 is built from 14 residues. CDR1 SGHDT and CDR2 YYEEEE come from the germline V gene. V gave up 0 bases and J gave up 7 bases, with 13 bases separating them. DNA of the CDR3: TGTGCCAGCAGCTTGGCCAAGTCCCGGTGGACCCAGTACTTC. Protein product: CASSLAKSRWTQYF.

The rearrangement joins TRBV29-1 to TRBJ2-1, with D possibly being TRBD1 or TRBD2 (6 bases each). This CDR3 is 11 amino acids long. Per the germline V gene, CDR1 is SQVTM and CDR2 is ANQGSEA. DNA of the CDR3: TGCGGGTTCGCTAGGGGGGTCGAGCAGTTCTTC. Translation: CGFARGVEQFF.

This clone was seen just once. The chain uses TRBV5-6 and TRBJ2-7; 9 bases are shared with TRBD2. This CDR3 is built from 14 residues. The J segment lost 6 bases and the V segment lost 5 bases, leaving 9 bases of the junction unmatched. Germline CDR1 SGHDT, CDR2 YYEEEE. CDR3 in amino acids: CASRAGGPLAEQYF. The CDR3 DNA sequence: TGTGCCAGCAGAGCGGGAGGCCCGCTTGCCGAGCAGTACTTC.

This clone was observed once. This chain links TRBV6-1 with TRBJ1-3; TRBD1 might be the D (6 bases). The CDR3 has 16 residues. Looked up from germline, CDR1 is MNHNS and CDR2 is SASEGT. Trimming left V 2 bases short and J 0 bases short, with 11 bases between. The CDR3 DNA follows: TGTGCCAGCAGTGAAAACAGGGCCATCTCTGGAAACACCATATATTTT. It encodes CASSENRAISGNTIYF.

CDR3 nucleotides: TGTGCCAGCAGCTCGGGACAGGGCCTTAACTATGGCTACACCTTC. Its translation is CASSSGQGLNYGYTF. The V gene is TRBV5-4, the J gene TRBJ1-2, with TRBD1 matching over 9 bases. The CDR3 contains 15 residues. Germline trimming cut 3 bases from V and 1 base from J; bases unmatched to any gene: 4. Germline values: CDR1 SGHNT, CDR2 YYREEE (reference sequence).

The chain uses TRBV19 and TRBJ2-7, with 10 bases lining up with TRBD2. CDR3 size: 14 residues. Per germline, CDR1 LNHDA and CDR2 SQIVND (reference sequence). Trimming cost V 9 bases and J 4 bases; bases outside gene matches: 9. The CDR3 sequence: CARYLAGVPYEQYF. The CDR3 DNA reads TGTGCCAGATACCTAGCGGGAGTTCCTTACGAGCAGTACTTC.

The gene calls are TRBV2 and TRBJ1-5; D might be TRBD1 (5 bases). The germline V gene encodes CDR1 SNHLY and CDR2 FYNNEI. This CDR3 has 13 amino acids. V lost 3 bases to trimming and J lost 11 bases, with 14 bases between them. CDR3 amino acids: CASSEWRLGAQHF. DNA for the CDR3: TGTGCCAGCAGTGAGTGGCGGTTGGGGGCCCAGCATTTT. Combining the CDR3 with reference TRBV2 and TRBJ1-5 gives the whole variable domain EPEVTQTPSHQVTQMGQEVILRCVPISNHLYFYWYRQILGQKVEFLVSFYNNEISEKSEIFDDQFSVERPDGSNFTLKIRSTKLEDSAMYFCASSEWRLGAQHFGDGTRLSIL.

The chain employs TRBV18 and TRBJ2-1; D not certain. Trimming stripped 1 base from V and 5 bases from J, with 6 bases between. Germline V gives CDR1 KGHSH, CDR2 LQKENI. The CDR3 contains 13 residues. For the CDR3, the DNA is TGTGCCAGCTCACCACAAGGGAACAATGAGCAGTTCTTC. As protein: CASSPQGNNEQFF.

The chain has TRBV9 and TRBJ2-5; 8 nucleotides line up with TRBD1. Per the germline V gene, CDR1 is SGDLS and CDR2 is YYNGEE. This CDR3 contains 16 residues. The ends lost 2 bases at V and 2 bases at J; junction bases unmatched: 8. The CDR3 DNA is TGTGCCAGCAGCGTCAATGCGGACAGGGAACAAGAGACCCAGTACTTC. Amino acid sequence: CASSVNADREQETQYF. The variable domain in full, with the rest retrieved from reference TRBV9 and TRBJ2-5, is DSGVTQTPKHLITATGQRVTLRCSPRSGDLSVYWYQQSLDQGLQFLIQYYNGEERAKGNILERFSAQQFPDLHSELNLSSLELGDSALYFCASSVNADREQETQYFGPGTRLLVL.

The chain's CDR3 is CATRRGGIYNEQFF. CDR3 in DNA: TGTGCCACCCGACGGGGCGGAATTTACAATGAGCAGTTCTTC. The chain uses TRBV6-6 and TRBJ2-1; either TRBD1 or TRBD2 may supply D (5 bases each). Germline V gives CDR1 MNHNY, CDR2 SVGAGI (reference sequence). Trimming removed 10 bases from V and 4 bases from J, with 17 bases in between. The CDR3 runs 14 residues.

This chain links TRBV9 with TRBJ2-2, with TRBD2 matching 11 bases. V gave up 3 bases and J gave up 4 bases; unmatched junction bases: 2. There are 15 residues in the CDR3. Germline lookup yields CDR1 SGDLS and CDR2 YYNGEE. The CDR3 sequence: CASSGTSGLTGELFF. DNA of the CDR3: TGTGCCAGCAGCGGGACTAGCGGGCTCACCGGGGAGCTGTTTTTT.

This rearrangement joins TRBV4-2 to TRBJ1-5; TRBD1 might be the D (5 bases). The CDR3 totals 14 residues. CDR1 is LGHNA, CDR2 YNFKEQ, per germline. V lost 0 bases and J 5 bases, leaving 8 bases between the germline ends. CDR3 nucleotide sequence: TGTGCCAGCAGCCAAGAGACAGCGGATCAGCCCCAGCATTTT. It translates to CASSQETADQPQHF.

The chain recombines TRBV5-4 with TRBJ2-3; tentatively, D is TRBD1 (6 bases). The CDR3 covers 15 residues. V was clipped by 0 bases and J by 3 bases, with 11 bases between them. From germline, CDR1 is SGHNT and CDR2 YYREEE (reference sequence). The CDR3 nucleotides read TGTGCCAGCAGCTTGGGAGGGGGTGGAACAGATACGCAGTATTTT. This encodes CASSLGGGGTDTQYF.

This chain connects TRBV1 to TRBJ1-5; the D call TRBD1 from the table was never checked on the DNA. TRBV1 is a recognized pseudogene. The CDR3 totals 16 residues. This chain's CDR3 is CTSKHYGQGADQPQHF. The CDR3 DNA reads as TGCACCAGCAAACATTATGGACAGGGGGCCGATCAGCCCCAGCATTTT.

The chain recombines TRBV11-3 with TRBJ2-7; D remains ambiguous. CDR1 and CDR2 from the germline V gene are SGHNT and YENEEA. This CDR3 comprises 16 residues. V lost 1 base and J 3 bases, leaving 16 bases between the germline ends. CDR3 region: CASSLGTGHANYEQYF. The DNA for the CDR3 is TGTGCCAGCAGCTTAGGTACTGGGCACGCTAACTACGAGCAGTACTTC. Together with reference TRBV11-3 and TRBJ2-7, the CDR3 gives the full variable domain: EAGVVQSPRYKIIEKKQPVAFWCNPISGHNTLYWYLQNLGQGPELLIRYENEEAVDDSQLPKDRFSAERLKGVDSTLKIQPAELGDSAVYLCASSLGTGHANYEQYFGPGTRLTVT.

This chain links TRBV27 with TRBJ2-3; D unclear. V lost 3 bases and J lost 6, with 10 bases in between. This CDR3 contains 13 residues. The germline V gene encodes CDR1 MNHEY and CDR2 SMNVEV (reference sequence). The CDR3 here is CASSFVGRDTQYF. The CDR3 nucleotides read TGTGCCAGCAGTTTCGTCGGACGGGATACGCAGTATTTT.

The chain joins TRBV6-5 to TRBJ2-2; 7 bases are a match to TRBD1. The V and J ends lost 8 bases and 0 bases, in that order; junction bases with no gene match: 6. Germline V gene sequence: CDR1 MNHEY, CDR2 SVGAGI. This CDR3 has 15 amino acids. CDR3 DNA: TGTGCCAGCCCCGGCCAGGGGGCGAACACCGGGGAGCTGTTTTTT. Translated: CASPGQGANTGELFF.

V and J are TRBV19 and TRBJ2-7, with TRBD2 matching over 7 bases. CDR1 is LNHDA, CDR2 SQIVND, per germline (reference sequence). The CDR3 extends over 15 amino acids. The junction had 11 bases not matched to a gene; V was cut back by 6 bases and J by 3 bases. The CDR3 loop is CASRAIAGLDYEQYF. The CDR3 DNA sequence: TGTGCCAGTAGGGCCATAGCGGGCCTAGACTACGAGCAGTACTTC.

The gene calls are TRBV11-2 and TRBJ1-1, with a possible D match to TRBD1 (6 bases). From germline, CDR1 is SGHAT and CDR2 FQNNGV. The V gene lost 0 bases and the J gene lost 4 bases, with 9 bases spanning the gap. The CDR3 sequence is 14 residues long. CDR3 protein: CASSLEARGTEAFF. The DNA for the CDR3 is TGTGCCAGCAGCTTAGAGGCCAGGGGCACTGAAGCTTTCTTT.

V gene TRBV5-1 combines with J gene TRBJ2-1; 8 nucleotides match TRBD2. With 0 bases clipped from V and 6 bases from J, the junction kept 8 bases outside the gene matches. In germline, CDR1 is SGHRS, CDR2 YFSETQ. The CDR3 totals 16 residues. The CDR3 here is CASSLAAAGEGNEQFF. CDR3 DNA: TGCGCCAGCAGCTTGGCCGCAGCGGGAGAGGGCAATGAGCAGTTCTTC.

V is TRBV6-5 and J is TRBJ2-1, with D perhaps TRBD2 (7 bases). This CDR3 comprises 15 residues. V was shortened by 6 bases and J by 8 bases, with 20 bases between the two germline ends. Germline assignment: CDR1 MNHEY and CDR2 SVGAGI. CDR3: CASRSGGGSFDEQFF. The CDR3 DNA sequence: TGTGCCAGCAGGTCGGGGGGCGGGAGTTTCGATGAGCAGTTCTTC.

This clone has a single count. The chain employs TRBV24-1 and TRBJ1-1; D not resolved. The CDR3 contains 13 residues. Germline V CDR1 and CDR2: KGHDR, SFDVKD. V shed 7 bases and J shed 2 bases, with 10 bases lying between them. For the CDR3, the DNA is TGTGCCACCAGGGCCCAGGCAAACACTGAAGCTTTCTTT. Translated: CATRAQANTEAFF.

The rearrangement links TRBV2 to TRBJ1-1; D ambiguous. CDR3 length: 15 amino acids. V lost 6 bases and J 3 bases, leaving 17 bases between the germline ends. Germline assignment: CDR1 SNHLY and CDR2 FYNNEI. This CDR3 reads CASRSRPPLDTEAFF. In DNA form, the CDR3 reads TGTGCCAGCAGATCCCGACCCCCATTGGACACTGAAGCTTTCTTT. Based on the CDR3 plus reference TRBV2 and TRBJ1-1, the full variable domain is EPEVTQTPSHQVTQMGQEVILRCVPISNHLYFYWYRQILGQKVEFLVSFYNNEISEKSEIFDDQFSVERPDGSNFTLKIRSTKLEDSAMYFCASRSRPPLDTEAFFGQGTRLTVV.

V gene TRBV10-3 combines with J gene TRBJ1-3, with 9 bases that match TRBD1. The germline CDR1 and CDR2 sequences are ENHRY and SYGVKD. Trimming cost V 6 bases and J 5 bases; bases outside gene matches: 11. This CDR3 spans 16 amino acids. The CDR3 DNA follows: TGTGCCATCAGCGACTCAGGACAGGGGCGTAGAAACACCATATATTTT. Protein sequence: CAISDSGQGRRNTIYF.